A single sample gave rise to the 20 T cell receptor beta chains below, sequenced in a study of blood T cell repertoires in COVID-19. Sequenced by immunoSEQ multiplex PCR; TCRdb stores in-frame clones only, minus some. Of about 260,000 clones in the sample, 87% are singletons; the top ten hold over 1.2%. The sequencing input was peripheral blood. The receptors originated from a woman aged 35 to 49 who had recovered from COVID-19.

The rearrangement links TRBV30 to TRBJ2-2; possible D gene TRBD1, 8 bases. V was trimmed by 0 bases and J by 6 bases, leaving 11 bases between them. The CDR3 is made up of 14 amino acids. Germline-derived CDR1 and CDR2 are GTSNPN and SVGIG (reference sequence). The CDR3 nucleotides are TGTGCCTGGAGTGTAACAGGGGGGGCCGGGGAGCTGTTTTTT. It codes for CAWSVTGGAGELFF. Supplemented by reference TRBV30 and TRBJ2-2, the full variable domain reads SQTIHQWPATLVQPVGSPLSLECTVEGTSNPNLYWYRQAAGRGLQLLFYSVGIGQISSEVPQNLSASRPQDRQFILSSKKLLLSDSGFYLCAWSVTGGAGELFFGEGSRLTVL.

J is TRBJ1-2 and V is TRBV4-3, with D possibly being TRBD1 (6 bases). Per the germline V gene, CDR1 is LGHNA and CDR2 is YSLEER. CDR3 length: 14 residues. Trimming left V 4 bases short and J 4 bases short, with 13 bases between. The CDR3, as DNA: TGCGCCAGCAGCCCGGACAGTTCCATCTATGGCTACACCTTC. Translated, it gives CASSPDSSIYGYTF.

This clone was counted a single time. The rearrangement uses TRBV10-3 and TRBJ2-7; TRBD2 aligns across 8 bases. Germline assignment: CDR1 ENHRY and CDR2 SYGVKD. CDR3 size: 14 residues. V was pared by 6 bases and J by 2 bases, with 6 bases of the junction left unmatched. The CDR3 reads CAIRAGGLTYEQYF. The CDR3 DNA follows: TGTGCCATCAGGGCGGGGGGCCTCACCTACGAGCAGTACTTC.

The gene calls are TRBV19 and TRBJ1-1; TRBD1 matches 7 bases. The CDR3 runs 16 residues. Per germline, CDR1 LNHDA and CDR2 SQIVND (reference sequence). V lost 5 bases to trimming and J lost 8 bases; unmatched junction nucleotides: 17. CDR3 bases: TGTGCCAGTAGTCCTATTGACAGGGCCGTGGCGGGGGAAGCTTTCTTT. It yields the protein CASSPIDRAVAGEAFF.

The chain couples TRBV12-3 or TRBV12-4 to TRBJ2-7; a possible D gene is TRBD1 (5 bases). This CDR3 has 11 amino acids. Trimming took off 5 bases at V and 4 bases at J, with 6 bases between the two ends. The CDR3 sequence is CASSPGYEQYF. The CDR3 nucleotides read TGTGCCAGCAGTCCAGGGTACGAGCAGTACTTC.

The chain couples TRBV5-4 to TRBJ1-6, with 8 bases aligning to TRBD1. V was clipped by 4 bases and J by 7 bases; unmatched bases: 7. The germline CDR1 and CDR2 sequences are SGHNT and YYREEE (reference sequence). This CDR3 contains 15 residues. Here the CDR3 DNA reads TGTGCCAGCAGCGCCCGACAGGGGTCGAATTCACCCCTCCACTTT. Its translation is CASSARQGSNSPLHF.

The chain carries TRBV19 and TRBJ2-7, with TRBD1 matching over 8 bases. Germline V lookup: CDR1 LNHDA, CDR2 SQIVND (reference sequence). With 5 bases clipped from V and 6 bases from J, the junction kept 21 bases outside the gene matches. The CDR3 runs 18 residues. CDR3 protein: CASSPRDRSPGAAGEQYF. CDR3 sequence (DNA): TGTGCCAGTAGTCCGCGGGACAGGTCCCCGGGGGCGGCCGGCGAGCAGTACTTC.

The V gene is TRBV12-3 or TRBV12-4, the J gene TRBJ1-2; D gene ambiguous. The CDR3 is made up of 13 amino acids. V lost 5 bases to trimming and J lost 1 base, with 8 bases between them. CDR3 loop: CASSRRGNYGYTF. In DNA form, the CDR3 reads TGTGCCAGCAGTCGGCGGGGTAACTATGGCTACACCTTC.

This sequence joins TRBV5-1 and TRBJ2-1, with 15 nucleotides matching TRBD2. V lost 3 bases, J lost 0 bases, and 7 bases stayed unmatched. CDR3 length: 19 residues. Germline V gives CDR1 SGHRS, CDR2 YFSETQ. The CDR3 reads CASSSGGTSGGSSYNEQFF. The CDR3 bases are TGCGCCAGCAGCTCAGGAGGGACTAGCGGGGGGAGCTCCTACAATGAGCAGTTCTTC.

The V call is TRBV6-6, the J call TRBJ1-6, with D maybe TRBD1 (6 bases). The CDR3 is 13 residues long. Looked up from germline, CDR1 is MNHNY and CDR2 is SVGAGI (reference sequence). DNA of the CDR3: TGTGCTTCGGGGGGCAGATTCGATTCACCCCTCCACTTT. Protein product: CASGGRFDSPLHF.

The rearrangement uses TRBV7-8 and TRBJ2-1, with 8 nucleotides matching TRBD1. This CDR3 spans 14 amino acids. Germline V CDR1 and CDR2: SGHVS, FQNEAQ. V lost 5 bases, J lost 7 bases, and 7 bases stayed unmatched. CDR3 region: CASSDWTGKNEQFF. The CDR3 coding sequence is TGTGCCAGCAGCGACTGGACAGGGAAGAATGAGCAGTTCTTC.

The chain couples TRBV9 to TRBJ1-2; 12 nucleotides agree with TRBD1. The germline V gene encodes CDR1 SGDLS and CDR2 YYNGEE. The CDR3 contains 15 residues. V lost 3 bases to trimming and J lost 8 bases; unmatched junction nucleotides: 8. The CDR3 here is CASSANRDRGRGYTF. In DNA, the CDR3 is TGTGCCAGCAGCGCCAACCGGGACAGGGGGCGAGGCTACACCTTC.

This clone was recorded a few times. The chain is built from TRBV9 and TRBJ1-6; D is ambiguous. The CDR3 consists of 16 residues. Germline V gene data show CDR1 as SGDLS and CDR2 as YYNGEE. V lost 4 bases and J 8 bases, leaving 19 bases between the germline ends. The CDR3 DNA is TGTGCCAGCAGCCCAGACGGGGAGATCCGGGATTCACCCCTCCACTTT. It is translated as CASSPDGEIRDSPLHF. Full variable domain (rest looked up from reference TRBV9 and TRBJ1-6): DSGVTQTPKHLITATGQRVTLRCSPRSGDLSVYWYQQSLDQGLQFLIQYYNGEERAKGNILERFSAQQFPDLHSELNLSSLELGDSALYFCASSPDGEIRDSPLHFGNGTRLTVT.

The chain uses TRBV30 and TRBJ1-1; D is unclear. The CDR3 totals 12 residues. Trimming removed 4 bases from V and 4 bases from J, with 10 bases in between. Germline lookup yields CDR1 GTSNPN and CDR2 SVGIG (reference sequence). The CDR3 DNA reads TGTGCCTGGACTGTGATGAGCACTGAAGCTTTCTTT. As protein: CAWTVMSTEAFF.

V gene TRBV5-1 combines with J gene TRBJ2-7; 7 nucleotides agree with TRBD2. The V gene's germline CDR1 is SGHRS and CDR2 YFSETQ. CDR3 length equals 15 residues. Germline trimming cut 5 bases from V and 2 bases from J; bases unmatched to any gene: 10. The CDR3 reads CASRYGGSPAYEQYF. The CDR3 coding sequence is TGCGCCAGCAGGTACGGGGGGTCACCCGCCTACGAGCAGTACTTC.

This clone appeared once. The V gene is TRBV27, the J gene TRBJ1-1; the match to TRBD1 covers 10 bases. The trim removed 2 bases at V and 5 bases at J, leaving 11 bases unmatched. The CDR3 is made up of 17 amino acids. Looked up from germline, CDR1 is MNHEY and CDR2 is SMNVEV (reference sequence). In DNA form, the CDR3 reads TGTGCCAGCAGTTTAATATTCGACAGGGGGCTTGGAACTGAAGCTTTCTTT. Protein: CASSLIFDRGLGTEAFF.

The rearrangement links TRBV5-1 to TRBJ1-1, with TRBD1 as a possible D gene (6 bases). The V end lost 3 bases, the J end lost 2 bases, and 14 bases lay between the germline ends. The CDR3 spans 15 residues. Germline-derived CDR1 and CDR2 are SGHRS and YFSETQ. In DNA form, the CDR3 reads TGCGCCAGCAGCTGGGCCGGGACACAAAACACTGAAGCTTTCTTT. Translating it yields CASSWAGTQNTEAFF.

The rearrangement uses TRBV6-5 and TRBJ2-1; a possible D gene is TRBD1 (5 bases). Germline assignment: CDR1 MNHEY and CDR2 SVGAGI. Trimming took 7 bases from V and 5 from J, leaving 12 bases between them. The CDR3 runs 13 residues. The CDR3 here is CASTTSDNNEQFF. The CDR3 bases are TGTGCCAGCACCACTTCGGACAACAATGAGCAGTTCTTC.

DNA of the CDR3: TGCGCCAGCAGCCAACACAGGGGGCTCGCCGGGGAGCTGTTTTTT. Protein sequence: CASSQHRGLAGELFF. The genes are TRBV4-3 and TRBJ2-2; 9 bases line up with TRBD1. V was clipped by 2 bases and J by 6 bases; unmatched bases: 4. This CDR3 has 15 amino acids. Per the germline V gene, CDR1 is LGHNA and CDR2 is YSLEER.

J is TRBJ1-1 and V is TRBV7-9; 8 bases agree with TRBD1. This CDR3 has 14 amino acids. Germline V lookup: CDR1 SEHNR, CDR2 FQNEAQ (reference sequence). V shed 5 bases and J 1 base; nucleotides not matched to a gene: 3. The CDR3 region has the DNA TGTGCCAGCAGCCAGGGGACAGGGAACACTGAAGCTTTCTTT. Translated, it gives CASSQGTGNTEAFF.